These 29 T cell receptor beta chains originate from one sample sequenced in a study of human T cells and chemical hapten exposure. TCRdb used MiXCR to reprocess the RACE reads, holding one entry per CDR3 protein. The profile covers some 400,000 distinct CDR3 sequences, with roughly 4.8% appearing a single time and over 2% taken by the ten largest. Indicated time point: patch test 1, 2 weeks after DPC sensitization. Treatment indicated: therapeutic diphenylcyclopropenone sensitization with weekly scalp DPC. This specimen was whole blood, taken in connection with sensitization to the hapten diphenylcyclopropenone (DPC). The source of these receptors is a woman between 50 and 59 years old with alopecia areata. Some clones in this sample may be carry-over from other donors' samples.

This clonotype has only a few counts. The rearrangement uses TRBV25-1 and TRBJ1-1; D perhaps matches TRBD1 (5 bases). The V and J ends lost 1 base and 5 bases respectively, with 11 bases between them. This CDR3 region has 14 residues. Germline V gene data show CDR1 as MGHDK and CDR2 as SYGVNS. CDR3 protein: CASSESGGRTEAFF. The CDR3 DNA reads TGTGCCAGCAGTGAATCCGGGGGACGGACTGAAGCTTTCTTT.

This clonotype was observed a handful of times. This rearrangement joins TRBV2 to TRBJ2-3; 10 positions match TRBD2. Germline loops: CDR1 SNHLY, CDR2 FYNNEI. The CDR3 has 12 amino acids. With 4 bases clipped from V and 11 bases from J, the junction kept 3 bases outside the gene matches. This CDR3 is CASSVPSGGQYF. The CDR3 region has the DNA TGTGCCAGCAGTGTGCCTAGCGGGGGGCAGTATTTT.

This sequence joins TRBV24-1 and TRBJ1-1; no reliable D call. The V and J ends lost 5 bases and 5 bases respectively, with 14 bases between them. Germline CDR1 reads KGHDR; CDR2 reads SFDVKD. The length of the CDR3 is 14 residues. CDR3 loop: CATSGSSRGTEAFF. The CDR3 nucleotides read TGTGCCACCAGTGGCAGCAGTAGAGGGACTGAAGCTTTCTTT.

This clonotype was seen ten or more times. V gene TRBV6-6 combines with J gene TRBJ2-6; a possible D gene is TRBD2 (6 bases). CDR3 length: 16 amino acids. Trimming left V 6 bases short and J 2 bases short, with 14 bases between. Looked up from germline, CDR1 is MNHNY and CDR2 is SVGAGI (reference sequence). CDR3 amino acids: CASRDGGPPGANVLTF. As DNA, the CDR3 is TGTGCCAGCAGAGACGGGGGTCCTCCTGGGGCCAACGTCCTGACTTTC.

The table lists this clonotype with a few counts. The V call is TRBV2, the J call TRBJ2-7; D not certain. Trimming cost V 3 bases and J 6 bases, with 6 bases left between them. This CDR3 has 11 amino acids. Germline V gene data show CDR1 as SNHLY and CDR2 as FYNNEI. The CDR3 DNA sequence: TGTGCCAGCAGTGACGGTCCCGAGCAGTACTTC. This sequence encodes CASSDGPEQYF.

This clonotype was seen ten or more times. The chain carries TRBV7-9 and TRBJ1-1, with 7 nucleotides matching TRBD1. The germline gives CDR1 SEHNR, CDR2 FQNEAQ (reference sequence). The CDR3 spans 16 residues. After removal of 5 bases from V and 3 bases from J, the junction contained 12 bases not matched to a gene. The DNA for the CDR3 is TGTGCCAGCAGCCCTCCCTACGAAACAGGGGACACTGAAGCTTTCTTT. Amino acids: CASSPPYETGDTEAFF.

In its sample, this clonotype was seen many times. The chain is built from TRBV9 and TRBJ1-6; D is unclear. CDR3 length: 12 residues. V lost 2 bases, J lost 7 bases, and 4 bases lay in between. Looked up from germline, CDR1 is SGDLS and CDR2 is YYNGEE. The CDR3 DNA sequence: TGTGCCAGCAGCGTGGGGAATTCACCCCTCCACTTT. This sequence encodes CASSVGNSPLHF.

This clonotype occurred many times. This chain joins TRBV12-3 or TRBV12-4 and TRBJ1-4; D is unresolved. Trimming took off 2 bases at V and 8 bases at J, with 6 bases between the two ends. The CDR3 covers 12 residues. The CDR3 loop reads CASSLSQEKLFF. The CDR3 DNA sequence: TGTGCCAGCAGTTTATCACAGGAAAAACTGTTTTTT.

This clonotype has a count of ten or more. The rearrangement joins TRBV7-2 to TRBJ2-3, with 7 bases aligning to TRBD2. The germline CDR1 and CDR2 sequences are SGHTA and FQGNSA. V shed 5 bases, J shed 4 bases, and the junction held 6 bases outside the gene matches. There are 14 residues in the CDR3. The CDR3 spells CASSPGRAADTQYF. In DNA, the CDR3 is TGTGCCAGCAGCCCAGGGAGGGCGGCAGATACGCAGTATTTT.

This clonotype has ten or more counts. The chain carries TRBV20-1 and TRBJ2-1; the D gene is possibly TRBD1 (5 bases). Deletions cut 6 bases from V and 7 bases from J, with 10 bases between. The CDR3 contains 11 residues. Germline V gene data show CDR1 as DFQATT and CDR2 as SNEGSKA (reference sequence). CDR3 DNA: TGCAGTGCCTCTCCAGGGAATGAGCAGTTCTTC. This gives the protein CSASPGNEQFF.

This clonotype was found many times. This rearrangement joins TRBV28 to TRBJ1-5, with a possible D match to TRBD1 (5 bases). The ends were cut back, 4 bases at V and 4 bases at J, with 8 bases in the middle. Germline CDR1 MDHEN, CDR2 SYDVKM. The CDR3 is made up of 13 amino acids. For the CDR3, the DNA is TGTGCCAGCAGTTCGGACACAAATCAGCCCCAGCATTTT. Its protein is CASSSDTNQPQHF.

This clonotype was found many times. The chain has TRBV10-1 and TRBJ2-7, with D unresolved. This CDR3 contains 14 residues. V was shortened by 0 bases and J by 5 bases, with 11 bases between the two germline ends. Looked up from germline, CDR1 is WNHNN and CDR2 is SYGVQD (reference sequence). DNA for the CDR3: TGCGCCAGCAGTGAGTCGAGCCCCTTTGACGAGCAGTACTTC. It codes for CASSESSPFDEQYF.

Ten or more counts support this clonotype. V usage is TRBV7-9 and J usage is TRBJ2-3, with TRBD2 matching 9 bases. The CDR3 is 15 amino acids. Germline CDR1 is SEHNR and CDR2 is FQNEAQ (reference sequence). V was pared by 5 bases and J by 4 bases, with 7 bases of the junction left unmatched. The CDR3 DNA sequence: TGTGCCAGCAGCCGAAACTTAGCGGGAGCAGATACGCAGTATTTT. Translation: CASSRNLAGADTQYF.

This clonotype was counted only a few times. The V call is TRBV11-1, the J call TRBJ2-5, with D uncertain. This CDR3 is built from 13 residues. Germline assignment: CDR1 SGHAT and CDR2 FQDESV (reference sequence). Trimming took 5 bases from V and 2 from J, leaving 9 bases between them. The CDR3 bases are TGTGCCAGCAGCCCCGACGGACAAGAGACCCAGTACTTC. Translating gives CASSPDGQETQYF. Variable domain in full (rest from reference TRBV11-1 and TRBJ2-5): EAEVAQSPRYKITEKSQAVAFWCDPISGHATLYWYRQILGQGPELLVQFQDESVVDDSQLPKDRFSAERLKGVDSTLKIQPAELGDSAMYLCASSPDGQETQYFGPGTRLLVL.

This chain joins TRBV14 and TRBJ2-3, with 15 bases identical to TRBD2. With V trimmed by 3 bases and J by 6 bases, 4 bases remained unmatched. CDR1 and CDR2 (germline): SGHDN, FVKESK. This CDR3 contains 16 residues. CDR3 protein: CASSHRGTSGRDTQYF. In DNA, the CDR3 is TGTGCCAGCAGCCACCGTGGGACTAGCGGGAGGGATACGCAGTATTTT.

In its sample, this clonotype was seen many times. The CDR3 sequence: CASSYAISDTQYF. CDR3 coding DNA: TGTGCCAGCAGTTACGCCATTTCAGATACGCAGTATTTT. V is TRBV6-5 and J is TRBJ2-3; D remains ambiguous. Germline CDR1 and CDR2: MNHEY and SVGAGI. Deletions cut 2 bases from V and 4 bases from J, with 7 bases between. The CDR3 spans 13 residues.

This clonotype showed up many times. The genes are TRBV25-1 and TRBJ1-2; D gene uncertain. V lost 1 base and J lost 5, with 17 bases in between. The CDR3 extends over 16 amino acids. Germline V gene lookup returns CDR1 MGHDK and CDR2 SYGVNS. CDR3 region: CASSESEVYSIYGYTF. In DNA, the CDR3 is TGTGCCAGCAGTGAATCGGAGGTTTACTCTATTTATGGCTACACCTTC.

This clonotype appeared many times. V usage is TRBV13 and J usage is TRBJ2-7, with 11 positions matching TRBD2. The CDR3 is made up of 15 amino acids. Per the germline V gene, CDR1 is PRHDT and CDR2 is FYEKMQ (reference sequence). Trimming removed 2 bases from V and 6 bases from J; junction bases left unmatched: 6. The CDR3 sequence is CASSLSLAGGPEQYF. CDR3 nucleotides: TGTGCCAGCAGCTTATCGCTAGCGGGGGGCCCCGAGCAGTACTTC.

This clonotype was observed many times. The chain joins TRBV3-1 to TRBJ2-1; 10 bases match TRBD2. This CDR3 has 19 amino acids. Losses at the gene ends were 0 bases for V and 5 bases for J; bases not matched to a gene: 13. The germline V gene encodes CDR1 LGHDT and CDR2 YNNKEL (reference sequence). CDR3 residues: CASSQDLGAGGVRNNEQFF. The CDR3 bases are TGTGCCAGCAGCCAAGATCTCGGAGCGGGAGGGGTAAGGAACAATGAGCAGTTCTTC.

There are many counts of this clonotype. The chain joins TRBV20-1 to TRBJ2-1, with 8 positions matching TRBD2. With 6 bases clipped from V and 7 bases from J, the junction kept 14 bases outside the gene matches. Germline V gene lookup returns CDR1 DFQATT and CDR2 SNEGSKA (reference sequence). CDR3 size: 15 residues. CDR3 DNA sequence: TGCAGTGCCACCCGGAGCGGGGGATTGCGAAATGAGCAGTTCTTC. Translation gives CSATRSGGLRNEQFF.

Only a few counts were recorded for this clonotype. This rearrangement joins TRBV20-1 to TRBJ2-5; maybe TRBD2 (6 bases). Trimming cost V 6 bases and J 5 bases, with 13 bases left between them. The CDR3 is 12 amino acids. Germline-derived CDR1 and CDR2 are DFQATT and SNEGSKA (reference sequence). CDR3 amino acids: CSALEGPETQYF. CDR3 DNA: TGCAGTGCGCTGGAGGGCCCCGAGACCCAGTACTTC.

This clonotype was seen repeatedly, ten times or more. As DNA, the CDR3 is TGCGCCAGCAGCTTGGACAGGACAACTAATGAAAAACTGTTTTTT. Translating it yields CASSLDRTTNEKLFF. The chain carries TRBV5-1 and TRBJ1-4, with D possibly being TRBD1 (5 bases). V was cut by 0 bases and J by 0 bases, with 6 bases left in between. Germline V CDR1 and CDR2: SGHRS, YFSETQ. The CDR3 covers 15 residues.

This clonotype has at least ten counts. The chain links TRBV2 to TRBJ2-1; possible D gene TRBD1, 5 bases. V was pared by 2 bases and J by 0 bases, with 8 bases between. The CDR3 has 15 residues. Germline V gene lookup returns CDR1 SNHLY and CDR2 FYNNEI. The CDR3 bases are TGTGCCAGCAGTGAATTCAGGGCCTCCTACAATGAGCAGTTCTTC. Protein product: CASSEFRASYNEQFF.

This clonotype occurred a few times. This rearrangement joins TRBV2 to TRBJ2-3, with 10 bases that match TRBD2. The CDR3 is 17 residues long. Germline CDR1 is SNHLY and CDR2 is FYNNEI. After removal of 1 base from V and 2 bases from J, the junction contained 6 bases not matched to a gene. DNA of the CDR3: TGTGCCAGCAGTGAAGATCGAGCGGGGGGGGTCACAGATACGCAGTATTTT. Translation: CASSEDRAGGVTDTQYF.

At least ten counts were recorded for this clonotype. The CDR3 sequence is CASSKLAGVQETQYF. The CDR3 DNA reads as TGTGCCAGCAGCAAACTAGCGGGAGTTCAAGAGACCCAGTACTTC. The gene calls are TRBV7-2 and TRBJ2-5, with TRBD2 identical over 11 bases. The CDR3 is made up of 15 amino acids. V was clipped by 5 bases and J by 2 bases; unmatched bases: 4. CDR1 is SGHTA, CDR2 FQGNSA, per germline.

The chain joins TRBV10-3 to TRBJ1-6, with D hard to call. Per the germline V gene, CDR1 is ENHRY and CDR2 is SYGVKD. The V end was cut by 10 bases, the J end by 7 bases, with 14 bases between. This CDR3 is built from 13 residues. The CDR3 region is CATVSMRNSPLHF. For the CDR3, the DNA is TGTGCCACGGTCTCGATGCGCAATTCACCCCTCCACTTT.

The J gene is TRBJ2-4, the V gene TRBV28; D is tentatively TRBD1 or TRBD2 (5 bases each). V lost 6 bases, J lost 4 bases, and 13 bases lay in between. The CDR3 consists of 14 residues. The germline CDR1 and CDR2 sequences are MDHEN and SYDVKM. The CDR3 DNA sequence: TGTGCCAGCAGCTCCGGGACCCTAAAAAACATTCAGTACTTC. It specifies CASSSGTLKNIQYF.

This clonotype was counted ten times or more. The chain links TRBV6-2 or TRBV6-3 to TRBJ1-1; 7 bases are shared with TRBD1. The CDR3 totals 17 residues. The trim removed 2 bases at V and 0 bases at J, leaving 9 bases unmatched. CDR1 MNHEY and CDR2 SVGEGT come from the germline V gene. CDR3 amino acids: CASSYEQGSSLNTEAFF. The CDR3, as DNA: TGTGCCAGCAGTTACGAACAGGGGTCGTCTTTGAACACTGAAGCTTTCTTT.

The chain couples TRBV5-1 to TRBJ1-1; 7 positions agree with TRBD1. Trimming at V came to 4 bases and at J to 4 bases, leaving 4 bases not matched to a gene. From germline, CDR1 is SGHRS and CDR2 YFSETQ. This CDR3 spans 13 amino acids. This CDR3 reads CASSVTGTTEAFF. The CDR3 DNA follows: TGCGCCAGCAGCGTGACAGGGACCACTGAAGCTTTCTTT.